This T cell receptor beta chain was sequenced in a study of cytomegalovirus exposure and HLA in healthy donors. Study-wide results and caveats: Clonal expansion was found to be greater in HLA-associated TCR beta chains than in equally common others in a later analysis. Researchers counted around 180 TCR beta chains as cytomegalovirus-associated. Analyses of presence/absence relied on an assumption of roughly uniform sequencing depth across donors.

PCR involved 60 Vbeta and 13 Jbeta primers. Only in-frame clones appear in the TCRdb table, and some are missing; sequencing was by immunoSEQ multiplex PCR. The sample holds about 210,000 clones, around nine tenths seen once. In regard to this clone: What it binds is not known.

The specimen sequenced was PBMCs. This TCR came from a woman in her 30s in good health and CMV-seronegative.

CDR3 loop: CASSVGQGVEKLFF. The CDR3 coding sequence is TGCGCCAGCAGCGTGGGACAGGGGGTTGAAAAACTGTTTTTT. V usage is TRBV5-1 and J usage is TRBJ1-4; 11 bases are a match to TRBD1. Germline V lookup: CDR1 SGHRS, CDR2 YFSETQ. V lost 4 bases and J lost 7; bases outside the gene matches: 3. The CDR3 length is 14 residues.